These 3 T cell receptor beta chains came from one sample sequenced in a study of identical twins. From the 5' RACE reads, TCRdb called clonotypes with MiXCR, one entry per CDR3 protein. The sample carries around 490,000 distinct CDR3 sequences, 20% to 25% recorded once. These sequences were also reported in another study, on yellow fever vaccine responses in identical twins.

Sequenced: CD4+ T cells sorted from blood. Source of these receptors: a woman aged 18-30 years in good health.

This clonotype was seen only a few times. CDR3 DNA: TGTGCCATCAGTGAAGGAGCGGGAAACAATGAGCAGTTCTTC. Protein sequence: CAISEGAGNNEQFF. The chain employs TRBV10-3 and TRBJ2-1; 7 bases map to TRBD2. The CDR3 spans 14 residues. Per the germline V gene, CDR1 is ENHRY and CDR2 is SYGVKD. Germline trimming cut 3 bases from V and 5 bases from J; bases unmatched to any gene: 4.

V usage is TRBV4-2 and J usage is TRBJ2-7; 9 bases map to TRBD1. Trimming cost V 0 bases and J 5 bases; bases outside gene matches: 8. The CDR3 length is 16 residues. The germline V gene has CDR1 LGHNA and CDR2 YNFKEQ. As DNA, the CDR3 is TGTGCCAGCAGCCAAGACCCCGGGACAGGGTTCGACGAGCAGTACTTC. The encoded protein is CASSQDPGTGFDEQYF.

This clonotype was seen a handful of times. CDR3 loop: CASSSGLNSYNEQFF. CDR3 DNA: TGCGCCAGCAGCTCGGGACTGAACTCCTACAATGAGCAGTTCTTC. The V gene is TRBV5-1, the J gene TRBJ2-1, with D tentatively TRBD2 (6 bases). The germline V gene encodes CDR1 SGHRS and CDR2 YFSETQ. The CDR3 extends over 15 amino acids. Between the trimmed V and J ends, which lost 3 bases and 0 bases, there was a span of 10 bases.